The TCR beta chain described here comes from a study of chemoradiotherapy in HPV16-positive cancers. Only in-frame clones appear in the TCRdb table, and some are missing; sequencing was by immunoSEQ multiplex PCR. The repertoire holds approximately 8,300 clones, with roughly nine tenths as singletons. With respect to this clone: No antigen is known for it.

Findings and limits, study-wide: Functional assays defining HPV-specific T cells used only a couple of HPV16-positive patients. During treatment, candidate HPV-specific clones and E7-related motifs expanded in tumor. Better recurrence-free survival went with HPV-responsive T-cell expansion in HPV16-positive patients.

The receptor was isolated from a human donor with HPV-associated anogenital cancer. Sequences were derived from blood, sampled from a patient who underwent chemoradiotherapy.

The CDR3 DNA reads TGTGCCTGGAGGTCGGTGGGCTACGAGCAGTACTTC. Its protein product is CAWRSVGYEQYF. This chain joins TRBV30 and TRBJ2-7, with no clear D. This CDR3 is built from 12 residues. Germline CDR1 and CDR2: GTSNPN and SVGIG (reference sequence). Trimming removed 3 bases from V and 3 bases from J, with 9 bases in between.